This TCR beta chain originates from a study of T cells in women clearing cervical HPV infection. Germline-derived CDR1 and CDR2 are SGHRS and YFSETQ. The CDR3 is 14 amino acids. Broader study findings: Associations may precede or follow infection; HPV-specific or memory T cells were not isolated.

In regard to this clone: Antigen specificity is unknown. The observed sequence ends 3 residues before the CDR3 terminus, with the missing tail filled in from the germline J gene.

Sequencing used immunoSEQ multiplex PCR; TCRdb keeps in-frame clones, though not all of them. This table lists roughly 22,000 clones. The sequence was collected from a woman between 18 and 75 years old with a cervical HPV16 infection that either progressed to CIN3+ or cleared (not recorded which). J is TRBJ2-3 and V is TRBV5-1, with 8 bases that match TRBD1. Source material: blood buffy coat. Incomplete CDR3 DNA: TGCGCCAGCAGCTCACTCAGGGGGCTAGAGACG. This sequence encodes CASSSLRGLET. The complete CDR3 protein is CASSSLRGLETQYF.